This entry concerns a single T cell receptor (beta chain). V lost 6 bases and J 3 bases, leaving 11 bases between the germline ends. CDR3 length: 13 residues. The protocol was immunoSEQ multiplex PCR, while the TCRdb copy is restricted to in-frame clones and leaves out a portion. The table shows roughly 150,000 clones, with 85% occurring only once. The record originates from a study of blood T cell repertoires in COVID-19. The sequencing sample was made of peripheral blood. The chain couples TRBV12-3 or TRBV12-4 to TRBJ1-2; TRBD1 is a possible D gene (6 bases). The receptor was derived from a woman aged 60-75 years with COVID-19, enrolled during active disease. CDR3 in amino acids: CASSRRTDYGYTF. DNA for the CDR3: TGTGCCAGCAGCCGTAGGACAGACTATGGCTACACCTTC.